This TCR beta chain was recovered during a study of OX40 agonist ivuxolimab in advanced cancers. For the study at large: Mean age approximately 59 years, range about 23 to 80; 82.7% male. Study results and limitations: At 0.1 to 3.0 mg/kg and by week 6, CD4+ and CD8+ T cells in the blood had expanded clonally.

Samples of blood were obtained at baseline, on cycle 4 day 1, and on cycle 7 day 1. The CDR3 loop spans 14 amino acids. Germline loops: CDR1 LGHNA, CDR2 YSLEER. V was trimmed by 0 bases and J by 4 bases, leaving 10 bases between them. TCRdb's copy holds only in-frame clones and misses some; the assay was immunoSEQ multiplex PCR. Of some 94,000 clones in the sample, roughly 95% were seen once. Comment on this clone: Its target is not known.

The sequence came from an adult with an advanced solid tumor such as melanoma, head and neck, liver or kidney cancer. The rearrangement uses TRBV4-3 and TRBJ2-7, with D possibly TRBD2 on 6 matching bases. The input for sequencing was CD4+ or CD8+ T cells sorted from blood, taken in a trial of the OX40 agonist ivuxolimab. CDR3 nucleotides: TGCGCCAGCAGCCAAGATGGCAGCGGGTACGAGCAGTACTTC. It encodes CASSQDGSGYEQYF.